This entry is about one T cell receptor beta chain. The sample originates from a study of blood T cell repertoires in COVID-19. Trimming removed 6 bases from V and 4 bases from J, with 16 bases in between. The length of the CDR3 is 14 residues. Germline V lookup: CDR1 MNHEY, CDR2 SVGEGT. Per the study methods: By means of reference gene primer amplification, nucleated cell counts were estimated. Only in-frame clones appear in the TCRdb table, and some are missing; sequencing was by immunoSEQ multiplex PCR. V and J calls plus clone size are reproduced from that table; the DNA served to infer D and trimming. The sample lists some 150,000 clones, approximately 86% occurring once.

This clonotype originated in a man in his 60s who had recovered from COVID-19. The chain uses TRBV6-2 or TRBV6-3 and TRBJ2-7; D is possibly TRBD2 (6 bases). Sample: peripheral blood. CDR3 nucleotides: TGTGCCAGCAGCAACCCGGGACTCACGTACGAGCAGTACTTC. This sequence encodes CASSNPGLTYEQYF.